Each of the 9 T cell receptor beta chains below was sequenced from the same sample in a study of blood T cells in healthy people across ages. Alongside a J-beta primer mix, a sample-barcoded 5' primer served in a second PCR lasting roughly 7 to 12 cycles. TCRdb reanalysed the 5' RACE reads using MiXCR and keeps one entry per CDR3 protein. Seen here are about 810,000 distinct CDR3 sequences, roughly 40% observed once, and the top ten hold roughly 13%. Sequencing was done on a sample of blood. Receptors were obtained from a man aged 18-30 years in good health.

This clonotype was counted many times. The chain has TRBV20-1 and TRBJ2-4; no clear D gene. Per the germline V gene, CDR1 is DFQATT and CDR2 is SNEGSKA (reference sequence). Trimming pared 4 bases from V and 8 bases from J, leaving 9 bases between. The CDR3 has 11 residues. CDR3 sequence (DNA): TGCAGTGCTAAGGAGCACCACATTCAGTACTTC. As protein: CSAKEHHIQYF.

The chain combines TRBV7-2 with TRBJ1-1; TRBD1 might be the D (6 bases). Germline V gene sequence: CDR1 SGHTA, CDR2 FQGNSA. V gave up 11 bases and J gave up 5 bases, with 18 bases separating them. The CDR3 has 13 residues. CDR3 nucleotide sequence: TGTGCCGGGGGGGCCACAGAGCGGACTGAAGCTTTCTTT. Translating gives CAGGATERTEAFF.

In its sample, this clonotype was seen a few times. The rearrangement joins TRBV9 to TRBJ1-5; perhaps TRBD1 as D (6 bases). The germline V and J ends were trimmed by 4 bases and 3 bases, with 11 bases remaining between them. This CDR3 has 14 residues. Germline V gives CDR1 SGDLS, CDR2 YYNGEE. This chain's CDR3 is CASSPGQNNQPQHF. CDR3 sequence (DNA): TGTGCCAGCAGCCCAGGACAGAACAATCAGCCCCAGCATTTT.

The chain employs TRBV13 and TRBJ2-1; tentatively, D is TRBD2 (6 bases). CDR1 PRHDT and CDR2 FYEKMQ come from the germline V gene (reference sequence). V dropped 5 bases and J dropped 12 bases, with 17 bases sitting between them. There are 13 residues in the CDR3. The CDR3 DNA reads TGTGCCAGCAGCGCCTCGTGGGGGGATGGGCAGTTCTTC. Translated, it gives CASSASWGDGQFF.

This clonotype was counted a few times. J is TRBJ2-7 and V is TRBV9; TRBD2 matches 13 bases. The J call may be wrong; the DNA end is better matched by TRBJ2-5. The CDR3 is 14 amino acids. Germline loops: CDR1 SGDLS, CDR2 YYNGEE. The CDR3 region is CASSEGLAGKTQYF. In DNA, the CDR3 is TGTGCCAGCAGCGAGGGACTAGCGGGGAAGACCCAGTACTTC.

The chain joins TRBV20-1 to TRBJ2-4, with TRBD1 identical over 9 bases. CDR3 length: 13 amino acids. V was pared by 6 bases and J by 13 bases, with 13 bases of the junction left unmatched. Germline lookup yields CDR1 DFQATT and CDR2 SNEGSKA (reference sequence). The CDR3 region is CSAGTGNSYGQYF. CDR3 DNA sequence: TGCAGTGCCGGGACAGGGAACTCCTACGGGCAGTACTTC.

The rearrangement links TRBV5-1 to TRBJ2-1, with 8 nucleotides matching TRBD2. Trimming took 0 bases from V and 5 from J; bases not matched to a gene: 7. Germline CDR1 SGHRS, CDR2 YFSETQ. CDR3 length: 16 amino acids. CDR3: CASSLDIGGGNNEQFF. The CDR3 nucleotides read TGCGCCAGCAGCTTGGATATCGGGGGGGGTAACAATGAGCAGTTCTTC.

V gene TRBV4-3 combines with J gene TRBJ2-4; 10 bases fit TRBD2. V lost 0 bases and J lost 4; bases outside the gene matches: 12. Germline V CDR1 and CDR2: LGHNA, YSLEER. This CDR3 comprises 19 residues. The CDR3 spells CASSQDRGRLAGQKNIQYF. The CDR3 bases are TGCGCCAGCAGCCAAGATAGGGGGCGACTAGCGGGCCAGAAAAACATTCAGTACTTC.

V usage is TRBV5-1 and J usage is TRBJ1-2, with D hard to call. The CDR3 is made up of 13 amino acids. Germline V lookup: CDR1 SGHRS, CDR2 YFSETQ. The germline V and J ends were trimmed by 5 bases and 2 bases, with 10 bases remaining between them. The CDR3 region has the DNA TGCGCCAGCAGGACGGACTCCAACTATGGCTACACCTTC. As protein: CASRTDSNYGYTF.